A single TCR beta chain is shown here with its context. CDR1 is LNHDA and CDR2 is SQIVND in the germline V gene (reference sequence). The CDR3 runs 14 residues. V was cut by 0 bases and J by 5 bases, with 10 bases left in between. This specimen comes from a study of cytomegalovirus exposure and HLA in healthy donors. Clones were sequenced by immunoSEQ multiplex PCR, and TCRdb holds only the in-frame ones, with some missing. In the table there are approximately 300,000 clones, about nine tenths of which are singletons. This receptor was identified in a young woman in good health and CMV-seronegative. The chain uses TRBV19 and TRBJ1-2, with a possible D match to TRBD1 (5 bases). The sequencing sample was made of PBMCs. In nucleotides, the CDR3 is TGTGCCAGTAGTATAGAAGGTGGGGCGTATGGCTACACCTTC. Translating gives CASSIEGGAYGYTF.